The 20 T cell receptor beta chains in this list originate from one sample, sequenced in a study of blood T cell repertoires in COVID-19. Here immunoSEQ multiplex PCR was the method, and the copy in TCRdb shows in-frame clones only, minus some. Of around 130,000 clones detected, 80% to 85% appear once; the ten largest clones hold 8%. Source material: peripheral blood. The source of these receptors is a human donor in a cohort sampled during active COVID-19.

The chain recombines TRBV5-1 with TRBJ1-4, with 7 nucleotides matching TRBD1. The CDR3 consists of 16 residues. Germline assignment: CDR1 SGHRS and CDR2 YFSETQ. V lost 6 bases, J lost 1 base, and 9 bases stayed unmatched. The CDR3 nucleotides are TGCGCCAGCACCCCCCAGGGGGGTTTAACTAATGAAAAACTGTTTTTT. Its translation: CASTPQGGLTNEKLFF.

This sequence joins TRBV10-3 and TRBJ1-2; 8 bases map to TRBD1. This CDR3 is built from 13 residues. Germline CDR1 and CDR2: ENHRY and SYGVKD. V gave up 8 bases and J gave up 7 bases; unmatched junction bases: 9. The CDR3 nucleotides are TGTGCCATCCCCGGGGCAGGGGGCGTTGGCTACACCTTC. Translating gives CAIPGAGGVGYTF.

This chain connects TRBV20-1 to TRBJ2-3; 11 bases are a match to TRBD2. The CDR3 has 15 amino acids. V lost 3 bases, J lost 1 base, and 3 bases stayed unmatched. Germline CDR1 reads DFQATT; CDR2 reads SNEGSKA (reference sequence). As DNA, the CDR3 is TGCAGTGCTAGTTCGGGACTAGCGGGCACAGATACGCAGTATTTT. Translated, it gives CSASSGLAGTDTQYF.

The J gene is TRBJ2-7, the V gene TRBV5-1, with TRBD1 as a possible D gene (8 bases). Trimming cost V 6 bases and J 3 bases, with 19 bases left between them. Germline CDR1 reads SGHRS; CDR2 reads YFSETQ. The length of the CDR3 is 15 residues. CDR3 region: CASTITYRGGYEQYF. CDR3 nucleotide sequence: TGCGCCAGCACCATAACTTACAGGGGGGGCTACGAGCAGTACTTC.

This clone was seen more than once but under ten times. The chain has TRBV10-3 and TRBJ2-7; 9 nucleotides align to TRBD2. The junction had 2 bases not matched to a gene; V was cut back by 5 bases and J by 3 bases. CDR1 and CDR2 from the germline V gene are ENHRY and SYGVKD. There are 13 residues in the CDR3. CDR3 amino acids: CAISRTSDYEQYF. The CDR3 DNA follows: TGTGCCATCAGTCGGACTAGCGACTACGAGCAGTACTTC.

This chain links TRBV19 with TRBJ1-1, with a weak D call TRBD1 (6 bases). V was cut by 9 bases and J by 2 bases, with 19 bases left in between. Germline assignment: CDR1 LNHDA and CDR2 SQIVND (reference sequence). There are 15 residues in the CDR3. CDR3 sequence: CASLEDSTGNTEAFF. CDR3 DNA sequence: TGTGCCAGCTTAGAGGACAGCACGGGTAACACTGAAGCTTTCTTT.

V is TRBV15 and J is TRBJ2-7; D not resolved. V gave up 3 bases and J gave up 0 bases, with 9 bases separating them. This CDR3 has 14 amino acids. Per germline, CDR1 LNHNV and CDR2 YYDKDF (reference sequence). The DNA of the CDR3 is TGTGCCACCAGCAGCCGAGTTGGCTCCTACGAGCAGTACTTC. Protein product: CATSSRVGSYEQYF.

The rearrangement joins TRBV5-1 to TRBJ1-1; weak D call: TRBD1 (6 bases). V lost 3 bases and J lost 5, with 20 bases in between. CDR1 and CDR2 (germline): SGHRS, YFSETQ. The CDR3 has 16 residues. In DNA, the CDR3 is TGCGCCAGCAGCTCGACGGGACACAGGTTGGGGACTGAAGCTTTCTTT. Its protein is CASSSTGHRLGTEAFF.

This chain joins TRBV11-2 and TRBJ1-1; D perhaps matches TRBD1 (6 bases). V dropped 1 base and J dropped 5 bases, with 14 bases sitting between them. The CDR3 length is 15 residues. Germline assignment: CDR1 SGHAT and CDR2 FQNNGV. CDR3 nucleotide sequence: TGTGCCAGCAGCTTAGTTGACAGGATTAGGACTGAAGCTTTCTTT. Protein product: CASSLVDRIRTEAFF.

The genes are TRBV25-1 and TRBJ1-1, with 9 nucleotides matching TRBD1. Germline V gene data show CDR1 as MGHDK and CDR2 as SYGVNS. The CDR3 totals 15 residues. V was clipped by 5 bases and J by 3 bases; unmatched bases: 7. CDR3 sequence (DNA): TGTGCCAGCAGTCACTGGACAGGGGCTGACACTGAAGCTTTCTTT. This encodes CASSHWTGADTEAFF.

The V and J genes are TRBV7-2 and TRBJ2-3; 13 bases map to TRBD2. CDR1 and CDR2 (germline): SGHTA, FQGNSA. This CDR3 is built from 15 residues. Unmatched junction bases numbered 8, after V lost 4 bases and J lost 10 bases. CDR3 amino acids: CASSSSIGTSGAQYF. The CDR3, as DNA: TGTGCCAGCAGCTCCAGTATCGGGACTAGCGGGGCGCAGTATTTT.

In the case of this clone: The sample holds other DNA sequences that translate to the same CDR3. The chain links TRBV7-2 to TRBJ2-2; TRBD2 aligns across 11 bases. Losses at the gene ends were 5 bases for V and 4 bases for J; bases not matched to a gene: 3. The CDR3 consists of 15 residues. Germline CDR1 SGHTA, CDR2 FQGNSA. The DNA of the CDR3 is TGTGCCAGCAGCCCCCTAGCGGGGGGCACCGGGGAGCTGTTTTTT. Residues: CASSPLAGGTGELFF.

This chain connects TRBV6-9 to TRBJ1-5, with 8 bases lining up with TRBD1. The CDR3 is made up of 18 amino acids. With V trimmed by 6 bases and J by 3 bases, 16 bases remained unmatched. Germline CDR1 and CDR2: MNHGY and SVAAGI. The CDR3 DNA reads TGTGCCAGCAGGAGACTCCCCAGGGACAGGCCTAACAATCAGCCCCAGCATTTT. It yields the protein CASRRLPRDRPNNQPQHF.

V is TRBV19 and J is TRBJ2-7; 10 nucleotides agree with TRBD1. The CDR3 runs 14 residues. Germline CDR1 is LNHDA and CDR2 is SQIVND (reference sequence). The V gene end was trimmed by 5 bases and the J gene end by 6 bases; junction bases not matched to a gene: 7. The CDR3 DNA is TGTGCCAGTAGTGTCCGACAGGGGGCTGGCGAGCAGTACTTC. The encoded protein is CASSVRQGAGEQYF.

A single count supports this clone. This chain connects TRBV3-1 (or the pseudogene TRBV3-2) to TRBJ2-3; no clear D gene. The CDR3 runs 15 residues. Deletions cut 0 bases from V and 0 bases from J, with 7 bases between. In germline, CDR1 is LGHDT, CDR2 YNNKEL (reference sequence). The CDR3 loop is CASSQDLRSTDTQYF. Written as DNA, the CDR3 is TGTGCCAGCAGCCAAGACCTCAGAAGCACAGATACGCAGTATTTT.

CDR3 sequence: CASSTRQFEQYF. CDR3 bases: TGTGCCAGCAGCACTCGACAGTTCGAGCAGTACTTC. The J gene is TRBJ2-7, the V gene TRBV3-1 (or the pseudogene TRBV3-2), with a possible D match to TRBD1 (5 bases). With 5 bases removed from V and 6 bases from J, the gap between germline ends came to 11 bases. Germline-derived CDR1 and CDR2 are LGHDT and YNNKEL (reference sequence). This CDR3 has 12 residues.

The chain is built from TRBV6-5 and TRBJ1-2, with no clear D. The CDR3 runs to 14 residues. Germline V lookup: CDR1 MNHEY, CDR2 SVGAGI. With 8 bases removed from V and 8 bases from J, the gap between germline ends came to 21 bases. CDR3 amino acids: CASRGSQHLYGYTF. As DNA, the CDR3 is TGTGCCAGCCGAGGGTCGCAGCATCTTTACGGCTACACCTTC.

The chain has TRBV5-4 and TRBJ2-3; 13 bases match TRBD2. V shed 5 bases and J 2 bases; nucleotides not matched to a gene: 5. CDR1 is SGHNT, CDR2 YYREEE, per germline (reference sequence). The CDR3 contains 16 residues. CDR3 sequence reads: CASSSGTSGTTDTQYF. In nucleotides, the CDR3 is TGTGCCAGCAGTTCAGGGACTAGCGGGACCACAGATACGCAGTATTTT.

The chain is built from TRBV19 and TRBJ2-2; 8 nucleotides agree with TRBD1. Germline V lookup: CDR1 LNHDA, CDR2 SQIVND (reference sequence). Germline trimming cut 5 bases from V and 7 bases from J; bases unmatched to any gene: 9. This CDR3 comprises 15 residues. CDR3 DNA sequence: TGTGCCAGTAGTCCACGGACAGGGCGGGGCGGGGAGCTGTTTTTT. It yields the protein CASSPRTGRGGELFF.

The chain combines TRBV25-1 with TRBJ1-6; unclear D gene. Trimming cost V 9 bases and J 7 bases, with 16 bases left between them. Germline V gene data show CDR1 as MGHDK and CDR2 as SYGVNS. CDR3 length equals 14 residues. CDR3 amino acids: CASAEGLRNSPLHF. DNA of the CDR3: TGTGCCAGTGCGGAGGGATTAAGGAATTCACCCCTCCACTTT.